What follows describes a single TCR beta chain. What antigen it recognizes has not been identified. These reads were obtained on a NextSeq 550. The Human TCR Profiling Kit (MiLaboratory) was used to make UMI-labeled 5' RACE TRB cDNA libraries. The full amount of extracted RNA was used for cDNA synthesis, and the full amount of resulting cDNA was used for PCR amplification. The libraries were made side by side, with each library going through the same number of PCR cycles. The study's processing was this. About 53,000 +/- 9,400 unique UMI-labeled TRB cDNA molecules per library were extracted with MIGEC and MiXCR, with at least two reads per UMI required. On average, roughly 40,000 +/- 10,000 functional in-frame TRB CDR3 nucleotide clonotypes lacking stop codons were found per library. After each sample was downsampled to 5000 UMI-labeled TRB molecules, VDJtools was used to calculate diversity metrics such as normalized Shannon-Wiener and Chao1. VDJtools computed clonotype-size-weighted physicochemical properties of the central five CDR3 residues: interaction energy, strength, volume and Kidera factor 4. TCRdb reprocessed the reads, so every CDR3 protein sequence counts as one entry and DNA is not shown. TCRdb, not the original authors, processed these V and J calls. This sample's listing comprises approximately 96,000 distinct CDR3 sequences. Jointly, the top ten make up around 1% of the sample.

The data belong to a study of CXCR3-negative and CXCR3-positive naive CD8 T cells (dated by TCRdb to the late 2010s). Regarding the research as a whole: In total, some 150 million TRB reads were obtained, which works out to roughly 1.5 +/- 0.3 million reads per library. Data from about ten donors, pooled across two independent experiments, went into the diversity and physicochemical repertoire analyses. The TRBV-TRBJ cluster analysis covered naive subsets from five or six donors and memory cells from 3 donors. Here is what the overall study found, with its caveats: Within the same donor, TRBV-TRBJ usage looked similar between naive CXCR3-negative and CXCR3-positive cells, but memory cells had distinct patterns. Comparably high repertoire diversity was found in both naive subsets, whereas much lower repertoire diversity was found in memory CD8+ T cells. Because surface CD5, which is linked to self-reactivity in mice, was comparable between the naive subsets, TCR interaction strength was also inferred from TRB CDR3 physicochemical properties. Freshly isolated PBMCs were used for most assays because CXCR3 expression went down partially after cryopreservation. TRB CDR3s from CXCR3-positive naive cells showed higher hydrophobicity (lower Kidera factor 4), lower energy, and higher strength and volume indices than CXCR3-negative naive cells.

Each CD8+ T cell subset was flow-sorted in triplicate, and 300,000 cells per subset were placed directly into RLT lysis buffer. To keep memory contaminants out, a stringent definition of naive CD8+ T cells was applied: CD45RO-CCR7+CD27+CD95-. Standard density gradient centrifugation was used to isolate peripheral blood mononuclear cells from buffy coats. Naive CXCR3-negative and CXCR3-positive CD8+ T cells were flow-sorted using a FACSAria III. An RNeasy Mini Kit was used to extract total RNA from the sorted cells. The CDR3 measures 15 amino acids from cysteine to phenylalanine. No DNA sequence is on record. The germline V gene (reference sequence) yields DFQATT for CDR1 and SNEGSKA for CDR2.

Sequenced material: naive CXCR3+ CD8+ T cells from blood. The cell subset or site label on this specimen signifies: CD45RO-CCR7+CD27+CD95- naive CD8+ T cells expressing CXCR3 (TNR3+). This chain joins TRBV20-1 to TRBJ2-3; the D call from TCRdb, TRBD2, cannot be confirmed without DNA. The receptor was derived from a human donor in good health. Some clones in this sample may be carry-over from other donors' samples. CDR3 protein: CSGRGGEHPTDTQYF.